These 31 T cell receptor beta chains came from one sample sequenced in a study of cytomegalovirus exposure and HLA in healthy donors (TCRdb year 2017). The library was prepared using the immunoSEQ multiplex PCR assay. For the multiplex PCR, a mixture combining 60 forward primers for TCR Vbeta segments and 13 reverse primers for TCR Jbeta segments was used. TCRdb's version of the immuneACCESS table is confined to in-frame rearrangements and falls short of the full clone set. An unresolved V gene accounts for under half of the shortfall where checked; the remainder is of unknown origin. For this sample there are 230,000 or so clones; 92% appear just once. The top ten constitute 1.7% of the sample. The sample was PBMCs. These receptor sequences come from a girl aged 2-10 years in good health and CMV-seronegative.

V and J are TRBV6-1 and TRBJ1-5; weak D call: TRBD1 (6 bases). Germline V gene sequence: CDR1 MNHNS, CDR2 SASEGT. Trimming pared 1 base from V and 7 bases from J, leaving 11 bases between. The CDR3 runs 14 residues. CDR3 bases: TGTGCCAGCAGTGAAGTCACAGGGATCCAGCCCCAGCATTTT. Its protein product is CASSEVTGIQPQHF.

The rearrangement links TRBV7-9 to TRBJ1-3; possible D gene TRBD1, 5 bases. CDR3 length equals 15 residues. V lost 10 bases and J 1 base, leaving 17 bases between the germline ends. The germline CDR1 and CDR2 sequences are SEHNR and FQNEAQ (reference sequence). CDR3 residues: CATTTTAISGNTIYF. CDR3 DNA: TGTGCCACCACGACGACAGCGATTTCTGGAAACACCATATATTTT.

On this clone itself: The junction does not match germline at one end; this may be a read error. V is TRBV13 and J is TRBJ2-7; perhaps D is TRBD1 or TRBD2 (6 bases each). The CDR3 loop spans 14 amino acids. From germline, CDR1 is PRHDT and CDR2 FYEKMQ (reference sequence). The CDR3 DNA sequence: TGTGCCAGCAGCGTAGGGGGGCCGGGCTACGAGCAGTACTTC. Protein: CASSVGGPGYEQYF. The complete variable domain, with remaining parts taken from reference TRBV13 and TRBJ2-7, reads AAGVIQSPRHLIKEKRETATLKCYPIPRHDTVYWYQQGPGQDPQFLISFYEKMQSDKGSIPDRFSAQQFSDYHSELNMSSLELGDSALYFCASSVGGPGYEQYFGPGTRLTVT.

The V and J genes are TRBV27 and TRBJ2-5; TRBD1 matches at 8 bases. CDR1 is MNHEY and CDR2 is SMNVEV in the germline V gene (reference sequence). The CDR3 is made up of 13 amino acids. Trimming cost V 2 bases and J 5 bases; bases outside gene matches: 1. The CDR3 spells CASSLRQGETQYF. CDR3 DNA: TGTGCCAGCAGTTTACGACAGGGGGAGACCCAGTACTTC.

This chain joins TRBV2 and TRBJ2-2; D gene unclear. Trimming stripped 7 bases from V and 4 bases from J, with 13 bases between. The CDR3 contains 14 residues. Germline-derived CDR1 and CDR2 are SNHLY and FYNNEI. The DNA of the CDR3 is TGTGCCAGCACCCTGAACGGAGCCACCGGGGAGCTGTTTTTT. Translation gives CASTLNGATGELFF.

This rearrangement joins TRBV11-2 to TRBJ2-6; 7 nucleotides match TRBD1. The V gene's germline CDR1 is SGHAT and CDR2 FQNNGV. V lost 0 bases and J lost 0; bases outside the gene matches: 8. This CDR3 is 19 amino acids long. CDR3 in DNA: TGTGCCAGCAGCTTAGAAGGGGGCGTTGGGAGCTCTGGGGCCAACGTCCTGACTTTC. Its translation is CASSLEGGVGSSGANVLTF. Using reference TRBV11-2 and TRBJ2-6 for the parts outside the CDR3, the full variable domain is EAGVAQSPRYKIIEKRQSVAFWCNPISGHATLYWYQQILGQGPKLLIQFQNNGVVDDSQLPKDRFSAERLKGVDSTLKIQPAKLEDSAVYLCASSLEGGVGSSGANVLTFGAGSRLTVL.

The chain links TRBV29-1 to TRBJ1-2; TRBD1 agrees at 12 bases. The ends lost 4 bases at V and 4 bases at J; junction bases unmatched: 7. The CDR3 totals 15 residues. Germline lookup yields CDR1 SQVTM and CDR2 ANQGSEA. The DNA of the CDR3 is TGCAGCGTTGTGGGTAGGGACAGGGGGCCCTATGGCTACACCTTC. Its translation: CSVVGRDRGPYGYTF.

The rearrangement joins TRBV9 to TRBJ2-5; TRBD2 matches 12 bases. Germline V gene data show CDR1 as SGDLS and CDR2 as YYNGEE. V gave up 0 bases and J gave up 2 bases; unmatched junction bases: 5. This CDR3 contains 17 residues. The CDR3: CASSVGGTSGGQETQYF. Here the CDR3 DNA reads TGTGCCAGCAGCGTAGGTGGAACTAGCGGGGGGCAAGAGACCCAGTACTTC.

This clone showed up just once. The chain combines TRBV11-2 with TRBJ2-4; 16 bases map to TRBD2. Germline V gene sequence: CDR1 SGHAT, CDR2 FQNNGV. This CDR3 contains 17 residues. The ends lost 4 bases at V and 5 bases at J; junction bases unmatched: 5. CDR3 amino acids: CASSSGLAGGGQNIQYF. CDR3 nucleotides: TGTGCCAGCAGCTCGGGACTAGCGGGGGGGGGCCAAAACATTCAGTACTTC.

The chain carries TRBV27 and TRBJ2-7, with 12 bases aligning to TRBD2. Trimming removed 7 bases from V and 0 bases from J; junction bases left unmatched: 4. The length of the CDR3 is 15 residues. Germline CDR1 is MNHEY and CDR2 is SMNVEV (reference sequence). The CDR3 loop reads CASNPSGGASYEQYF. CDR3 bases: TGTGCCAGCAACCCTAGCGGGGGGGCCTCCTACGAGCAGTACTTC.

Note on this clone: The same CDR3 also results from other DNA sequences found in this sample. The V gene is TRBV5-6, the J gene TRBJ2-5; 8 bases map to TRBD2. Germline-derived CDR1 and CDR2 are SGHDT and YYEEEE. Losses at the gene ends were 0 bases for V and 13 bases for J; bases not matched to a gene: 11. The CDR3 sequence is 14 residues long. CDR3 region: CASSLGLAGLLWYF. DNA for the CDR3: TGTGCCAGCAGCTTGGGGTTAGCGGGGCTTTTATGGTACTTC.

The rearrangement joins TRBV11-2 to TRBJ2-5; D is unresolved. Per germline, CDR1 SGHAT and CDR2 FQNNGV. The V gene lost 4 bases and the J gene lost 3 bases, with 6 bases spanning the gap. The CDR3 spans 12 residues. The CDR3 nucleotides read TGTGCCAGCAGCTCTCTAGAAGAGACCCAGTACTTC. Protein sequence: CASSSLEETQYF.

J is TRBJ2-5 and V is TRBV5-5, with 10 nucleotides matching TRBD2. There are 14 residues in the CDR3. The V segment lost 3 bases and the J segment 1 base; nucleotides outside the gene matches: 0. Germline CDR1 reads SGHKS; CDR2 reads YYEKEE (reference sequence). CDR3 coding DNA: TGTGCCAGCAGCTGGACTAGCGGCCAAGAGACCCAGTACTTC. Translation gives CASSWTSGQETQYF.

The chain employs TRBV11-2 and TRBJ2-1, with 9 bases identical to TRBD2. Losses at the gene ends were 5 bases for V and 6 bases for J; bases not matched to a gene: 11. The germline CDR1 and CDR2 sequences are SGHAT and FQNNGV. The CDR3 spans 16 residues. CDR3 protein: CASSPAAAGGFNEQFF. The CDR3 nucleotides are TGTGCCAGCAGCCCTGCTGCAGCGGGAGGATTCAATGAGCAGTTCTTC.

This chain links TRBV28 with TRBJ1-5; 8 bases align to TRBD1. This CDR3 has 17 residues. V was clipped by 6 bases and J by 6 bases; unmatched bases: 16. From germline, CDR1 is MDHEN and CDR2 SYDVKM. CDR3 DNA sequence: TGTGCCAGCAGCTTCCCCTGGACAGGGCGGGTTGGTCAGCCCCAGCATTTT. Translation gives CASSFPWTGRVGQPQHF.

The chain combines TRBV9 with TRBJ2-5, with 9 bases that match TRBD2. Per the germline V gene, CDR1 is SGDLS and CDR2 is YYNGEE. This CDR3 comprises 15 residues. V lost 6 bases and J lost 4; bases outside the gene matches: 10. The CDR3 reads CASTPRGAGGETQYF. The CDR3 DNA reads as TGTGCCAGCACCCCCCGGGGAGCGGGGGGAGAGACCCAGTACTTC.

A single count supports this clone. The chain is built from TRBV4-1 and TRBJ2-5; tentatively, D is TRBD2 (6 bases). From germline, CDR1 is MGHRA and CDR2 YSYEKL. The CDR3 sequence is 17 residues long. Trimming removed 0 bases at V and 5 bases at J, with 19 bases between. CDR3 in amino acids: CASSQEVAVGFRETQYF. CDR3 nucleotides: TGCGCCAGCAGCCAAGAGGTAGCGGTGGGGTTTAGGGAGACCCAGTACTTC.

About this clone: At the DNA level, this CDR3 is encoded by other sequences in the same sample as well. V usage is TRBV27 and J usage is TRBJ2-3; 8 bases align to TRBD2. Germline V gene lookup returns CDR1 MNHEY and CDR2 SMNVEV (reference sequence). J was trimmed by 0 bases and V by 0 bases; bases with no gene match: 2. The CDR3 covers 16 residues. The CDR3 protein is CASSLSSGGSTDTQYF. DNA for the CDR3: TGTGCCAGCAGTTTATCAAGCGGGGGAAGCACAGATACGCAGTATTTT.

In this sample, this clone turned up a few times. V gene TRBV6-1 combines with J gene TRBJ2-7; a weak D match, TRBD1 (6 bases). V dropped 5 bases and J dropped 6 bases, with 8 bases sitting between them. From germline, CDR1 is MNHNS and CDR2 SASEGT. The length of the CDR3 is 11 residues. The CDR3 sequence: CASSYRAEQYF. The CDR3 DNA is TGTGCCAGCAGTTACAGGGCCGAGCAGTACTTC.

The CDR3 sequence: CASSYSAESSYEQYF. The CDR3 coding sequence is TGTGCCAGCAGTTACTCGGCGGAAAGCTCCTACGAGCAGTACTTC. This rearrangement joins TRBV6-5 to TRBJ2-7; no firm D call. With 0 bases removed from V and 0 bases from J, the gap between germline ends came to 9 bases. The CDR3 has 15 amino acids. The germline V gene encodes CDR1 MNHEY and CDR2 SVGAGI.

The rearrangement joins TRBV2 to TRBJ2-6; 7 bases are a match to TRBD1. V lost 1 base, J lost 3 bases, and 9 bases stayed unmatched. Germline V gene data show CDR1 as SNHLY and CDR2 as FYNNEI. CDR3 length equals 18 residues. CDR3 amino acids: CASSEGDRVIGGANVLTF. The CDR3 DNA reads as TGTGCCAGCAGTGAAGGTGACAGGGTAATTGGTGGGGCCAACGTCCTGACTTTC. Supplemented by reference TRBV2 and TRBJ2-6, the full variable domain reads EPEVTQTPSHQVTQMGQEVILRCVPISNHLYFYWYRQILGQKVEFLVSFYNNEISEKSEIFDDQFSVERPDGSNFTLKIRSTKLEDSAMYFCASSEGDRVIGGANVLTFGAGSRLTVL.

The V gene is TRBV21-1, the J gene TRBJ2-7; the tabulated D call, TRBD1, remains unverified against the DNA. TRBV21-1 is labeled a pseudogene. The CDR3 totals 14 residues. The CDR3 sequence: CASSKDPDSYEQYF. For the CDR3, the DNA is TGTGCCAGCAGCAAAGATCCAGACTCCTACGAGCAGTACTTC.

The chain links TRBV25-1 to TRBJ2-7; perhaps TRBD2 as D (5 bases). Germline loops: CDR1 MGHDK, CDR2 SYGVNS. The CDR3 spans 16 residues. The V gene lost 0 bases and the J gene lost 2 bases, with 14 bases spanning the gap. The CDR3: CASSEYEGLVPYEQYF. The CDR3, as DNA: TGTGCCAGCAGTGAATATGAAGGACTGGTACCCTACGAGCAGTACTTC.

The chain links TRBV29-1 to TRBJ1-1; D unresolved. Trimming took off 4 bases at V and 7 bases at J, with 7 bases between the two ends. Germline V CDR1 and CDR2: SQVTM, ANQGSEA. The CDR3 covers 10 residues. Written as DNA, the CDR3 is TGCAGCGTTGGGGGAGTTGAAGCTTTCTTT. Translation gives CSVGGVEAFF.

The chain links TRBV7-2 to TRBJ2-7; D possibly corresponds to TRBD1 (5 bases). This CDR3 contains 14 residues. Between the trimmed V and J ends, which lost 2 bases and 0 bases, there was a span of 8 bases. Germline CDR1 is SGHTA and CDR2 is FQGNSA. CDR3 nucleotides: TGTGCCAGCAGCTTACAGGGTCCCTCCTACGAGCAGTACTTC. This sequence encodes CASSLQGPSYEQYF. Combining the CDR3 with reference TRBV7-2 and TRBJ2-7 gives the whole variable domain GAGVSQSPSNKVTEKGKDVELRCDPISGHTALYWYRQSLGQGLEFLIYFQGNSAPDKSGLPSDRFSAERTGGSVSTLTIQRTQQEDSAVYLCASSLQGPSYEQYFGPGTRLTVT.

This clone was observed a single time. The rearrangement joins TRBV6-5 to TRBJ1-3; unclear D gene. With 1 base removed from V and 0 bases from J, the gap between germline ends came to 7 bases. The CDR3 loop spans 15 amino acids. CDR1 is MNHEY, CDR2 SVGAGI, per germline. CDR3 sequence (DNA): TGTGCCAGCAGTTACTGGTCAGACTCTGGAAACACCATATATTTT. This sequence encodes CASSYWSDSGNTIYF.

The chain recombines TRBV30 with TRBJ2-7; 16 bases map to TRBD2. CDR3 length: 15 amino acids. The ends lost 1 base at V and 7 bases at J; junction bases unmatched: 4. Germline CDR1 reads GTSNPN; CDR2 reads SVGIG (reference sequence). The CDR3 DNA is TGTGCCTGGAGTGAGGGACTAGCGGGGGGGGGTGAGCAGTACTTC. It translates to CAWSEGLAGGGEQYF. Based on the CDR3 plus reference TRBV30 and TRBJ2-7, the full variable domain is SQTIHQWPATLVQPVGSPLSLECTVEGTSNPNLYWYRQAAGRGLQLLFYSVGIGQISSEVPQNLSASRPQDRQFILSSKKLLLSDSGFYLCAWSEGLAGGGEQYFGPGTRLTVT.

The chain joins TRBV6-6 to TRBJ2-5, with 8 bases lining up with TRBD1. Looked up from germline, CDR1 is MNHNY and CDR2 is SVGAGI (reference sequence). This CDR3 has 15 residues. V lost 3 bases to trimming and J lost 2 bases; unmatched junction nucleotides: 5. Here the CDR3 DNA reads TGTGCCAGCAGTTATAAAGGACAGGGACAAGAGACCCAGTACTTC. Translation: CASSYKGQGQETQYF.

This rearrangement joins TRBV9 to TRBJ1-5; the D is unclear. Trimming removed 3 bases from V and 4 bases from J, with 8 bases in between. CDR3 length: 13 amino acids. From germline, CDR1 is SGDLS and CDR2 YYNGEE. CDR3 sequence (DNA): TGTGCCAGCAGCGCTCCCTCGAATCAGCCCCAGCATTTT. Amino acids: CASSAPSNQPQHF.

V is TRBV30 and J is TRBJ2-1, with 10 bases aligning to TRBD2. CDR3 size: 15 residues. Per the germline V gene, CDR1 is GTSNPN and CDR2 is SVGIG (reference sequence). V shed 5 bases, J shed 9 bases, and the junction held 13 bases outside the gene matches. CDR3 sequence reads: CAWGGSGTSASEQFF. The CDR3 DNA reads TGTGCCTGGGGGGGTTCCGGGACTAGCGCGAGTGAGCAGTTCTTC.

This sequence joins TRBV7-9 and TRBJ1-5; possibly TRBD1 for D (5 bases). The V gene's germline CDR1 is SEHNR and CDR2 FQNEAQ (reference sequence). The CDR3 has 14 amino acids. V was clipped by 4 bases and J by 5 bases, with 12 bases between them. Here the CDR3 DNA reads TGTGCCAGCAGCTCAATTCAGGGTGATCAGCCCCAGCATTTT. Translating gives CASSSIQGDQPQHF.